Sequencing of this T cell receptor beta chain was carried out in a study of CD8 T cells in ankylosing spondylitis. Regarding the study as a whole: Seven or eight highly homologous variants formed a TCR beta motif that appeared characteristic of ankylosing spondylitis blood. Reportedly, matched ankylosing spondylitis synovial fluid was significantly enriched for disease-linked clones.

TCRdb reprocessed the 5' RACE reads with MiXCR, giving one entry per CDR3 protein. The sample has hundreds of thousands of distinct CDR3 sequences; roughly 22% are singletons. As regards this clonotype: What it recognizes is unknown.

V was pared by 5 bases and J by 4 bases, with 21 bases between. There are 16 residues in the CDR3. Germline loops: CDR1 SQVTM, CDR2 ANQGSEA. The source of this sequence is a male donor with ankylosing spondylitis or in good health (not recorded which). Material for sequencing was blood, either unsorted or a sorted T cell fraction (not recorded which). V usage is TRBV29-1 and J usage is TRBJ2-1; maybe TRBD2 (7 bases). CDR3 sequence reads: CSVPDRGGGAYNEQFF. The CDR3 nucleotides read TGCAGCGTTCCCGACCGAGGCGGGGGCGCGTACAATGAGCAGTTCTTC.